The 27 T cell receptor beta chains below were found in one sample sequenced in a study of CD8+CD57+ T cells in acquired aplastic anemia. Both TCR beta VDJ combination and CDR3 sequence profiling were carried out. Genomic DNA was the template for this profiling. TCRdb ran MiXCR on the reads and lists one entry per CDR3 protein. The table has 400,000 to 450,000 distinct CDR3 sequences, approximately 70% seen once. The material sequenced was sorted CD4+, CD8+, or CD8+CD57+ T cells (not recorded which) from PBMCs. These receptors were obtained from a human donor in good health, serving as a control.

The table lists this clonotype with many counts. CDR3 amino acids: CASSSPTGWSNQPQHF. The CDR3 DNA follows: TGTGCCAGTAGTTCCCCGACAGGGTGGAGCAATCAGCCCCAGCATTTT. The chain uses TRBV19 and TRBJ1-5, with 7 bases fitting TRBD1. Losses at the gene ends were 5 bases for V and 1 base for J; bases not matched to a gene: 8. Germline V gene data show CDR1 as LNHDA and CDR2 as SQIVND (reference sequence). The CDR3 is 16 residues long.

Many counts were recorded for this clonotype. The chain carries TRBV5-1 and TRBJ2-5, with TRBD1 matching 8 bases. CDR3 length: 15 residues. V dropped 0 bases and J dropped 4; count of bases not matched to a gene: 5. The germline V gene encodes CDR1 SGHRS and CDR2 YFSETQ. The CDR3 reads CASSLVGQGRETQYF. For the CDR3, the DNA is TGCGCCAGCAGCTTGGTAGGACAGGGAAGAGAGACCCAGTACTTC.

This rearrangement joins TRBV29-1 to TRBJ2-5; TRBD2 is a possible D gene (5 bases). The CDR3 spans 14 residues. From germline, CDR1 is SQVTM and CDR2 ANQGSEA. Trimming removed 8 bases at V and 2 bases at J, with 18 bases between. The DNA for the CDR3 is TGCAGCATACCACCAAGTGGCGGGCAAGAGACCCAGTACTTC. Residues: CSIPPSGGQETQYF.

Of note for this clonotype: The junction shows a germline mismatch at one end, possibly a read error. The V call is TRBV7-3, the J call TRBJ1-5; 10 bases map to TRBD1. There are 14 residues in the CDR3. Germline-derived CDR1 and CDR2 are SGHTA and FQGTGA. CDR3 coding DNA: TGTGCCAGCAGCTCCGGGACAGGGGACAGACCCAATACTTTT. Its protein product is CASSSGTGDRPNTF.

The V call is TRBV5-1, the J call TRBJ1-1, with D perhaps matching TRBD1 (6 bases). Germline assignment: CDR1 SGHRS and CDR2 YFSETQ. The V end was cut by 6 bases, the J end by 10 bases, with 19 bases between. This CDR3 is 13 amino acids long. CDR3 sequence (DNA): TGCGCCAGCACTACTAGCGGGGGGGCGACAGCTTTCTTT. Translation gives CASTTSGGATAFF.

This clonotype has a handful of counts. The rearrangement uses TRBV7-8 and TRBJ1-1; 7 nucleotides match TRBD1. This CDR3 contains 13 residues. With 2 bases clipped from V and 6 bases from J, the junction kept 3 bases outside the gene matches. Germline CDR1 is SGHVS and CDR2 is FQNEAQ. The CDR3 DNA reads TGTGCCAGCAGCTTAACAACAGGGGCTGAAGCTTTCTTT. It specifies CASSLTTGAEAFF.

In this sample, this clonotype turned up once. Compared with germline, one end of the junction differs, possibly owing to a read error. This rearrangement joins TRBV7-2 to TRBJ2-7; D gene uncertain. Germline lookup yields CDR1 SGHTA and CDR2 FQGNSA. The CDR3 is 14 residues long. The CDR3 sequence: CASSVVTENTDTQF. The CDR3, as DNA: TGTGCCAGCAGCGTAGTTACCGAGAACACAGATACGCAGTTC.

The rearrangement links TRBV2 to TRBJ2-3; D is possibly TRBD2 (6 bases). This CDR3 comprises 12 residues. Per germline, CDR1 SNHLY and CDR2 FYNNEI. V was trimmed by 6 bases and J by 6 bases, leaving 10 bases between them. The CDR3 DNA follows: TGTGCCAGCAGCCGGGCGGGGGATACGCAGTATTTT. Translated, it gives CASSRAGDTQYF.

In regard to this clonotype: A clone one base away is much larger, so this may be a read error. CDR3 DNA: TGTGCCAGCAGTAAAACTCCCGGGAACGCTGAAGCTTTCTTT. Translating gives CASSKTPGNAEAFF. The chain is built from TRBV6-5 and TRBJ1-1; no clear D. CDR3 length equals 14 residues. CDR1 and CDR2 (germline): MNHEY, SVGAGI.

With regard to this clonotype: Without the conserved terminal phenylalanine or tryptophan, this CDR3 likely stems from a read error. The DNA is left out, because the CDR3 cannot be placed on it with certainty; the CDR3 is given as TCRdb lists it. The V gene is TRBV7-2, the J gene TRBJ1-2. Germline loops: CDR1 SGHTA, CDR2 FQGNSA. 13 amino acids form the CDR3, both terminal residues included. This CDR3 reads CASSSAGFTDTQY.

At least ten counts were recorded for this clonotype. This sequence joins TRBV4-1 and TRBJ2-5, with a weak D call TRBD1 (6 bases). This CDR3 comprises 13 residues. Between the trimmed V and J ends, which lost 5 bases and 5 bases, there was a span of 12 bases. Germline V gene data show CDR1 as MGHRA and CDR2 as YSYEKL. The CDR3 DNA reads TGCGCCAGCAGCAAAATCAGGGGCGAGACCCAGTACTTC. Amino acid sequence: CASSKIRGETQYF.

In its sample, this clonotype was seen once. The junction departs from the called germline gene at one end, perhaps through a read error. The chain uses TRBV2 and TRBJ2-2; D is uncertain. Germline lookup yields CDR1 SNHLY and CDR2 FYNNEI. This CDR3 region has 15 residues. The DNA for the CDR3 is TGTGCCAGCAGCCGGCAGCATGGTATCTGCAGGAAGCTGTTTTTC. Residues: CASSRQHGICRKLFF.

This clonotype was detected once. A read error may account for a junction end that differs from germline. This chain connects TRBV9 to TRBJ1-6, with D uncertain. Germline V gene sequence: CDR1 SGDLS, CDR2 YYNGEE. The CDR3 covers 13 residues. CDR3 sequence (DNA): TGTGCCAGCGGGCAGGACGGTACATCATACGAGCAGTTT. Amino acids: CASGQDGTSYEQF.

Note on this clonotype: In this CDR3 the conserved last residue, phenylalanine or tryptophan, is missing, so a read error is likely. The chain has TRBV10-3 and TRBJ2-3; D gene ambiguous. There are 11 residues in the CDR3. Trimming left V 2 bases short and J 11 bases short, with 8 bases between. CDR1 and CDR2 (germline): ENHRY, SYGVKD. CDR3 DNA sequence: TGTGCCATCAGTGAGCCGTACAGGCAGTATCTT. Its translation is CAISEPYRQYL.

V usage is TRBV11-2 and J usage is TRBJ2-1; 9 bases line up with TRBD1. Trimming at V came to 3 bases and at J to 2 bases, leaving 5 bases not matched to a gene. Per the germline V gene, CDR1 is SGHAT and CDR2 is FQNNGV. The CDR3 runs to 16 residues. The DNA of the CDR3 is TGTGCCAGCAGCTTCTCCGGGACAGGGCCCTACAATGAGCAGTTCTTC. As protein: CASSFSGTGPYNEQFF.

About this clonotype: This may arise from a read error, as a much more abundant clone is one base away. The chain combines TRBV6-2 or TRBV6-3 with TRBJ2-1, with TRBD1 identical over 8 bases. The CDR3 covers 15 residues. Germline-derived CDR1 and CDR2 are MNHEY and SVGEGT. The ends lost 2 bases at V and 10 bases at J; junction bases unmatched: 10. CDR3 in amino acids: CASSYRQGITYEQFF. DNA of the CDR3: TGTGCCAGCAGTTACCGACAGGGGATCACCTACGAGCAGTTCTTC.

As regards this clonotype: No conserved phenylalanine or tryptophan is present at the end of the CDR3, so a read error is the likely explanation. The limits of the CDR3 on the DNA are not certain, so only TCRdb's listed CDR3 is given. This sequence joins TRBV7-6 and TRBJ1-2; the table calls TRBD1, which could not be checked here. The CDR3 extends over 13 residues, inclusive of both ends. Germline values: CDR1 SGHVS, CDR2 FNYEAQ. The CDR3 sequence is CASSSVSRTGQDT.

Regarding this clonotype: Relative to the germline gene, one junction end is altered; a read error may explain this. This chain joins TRBV15 and TRBJ1-2; D gene ambiguous. Germline values: CDR1 LNHNV, CDR2 YYDKDF (reference sequence). The CDR3 is made up of 15 amino acids. CDR3 nucleotides: TGTGCCAGCAGCAGAATAGGACGCGCGGATTATGGCTACACCTTC. This translates into CASSRIGRADYGYTF.

CDR3 sequence reads: CASSLRLLATGEVRHDEQYF. The CDR3 nucleotides read TGTGCCAGCAGCTTGCGACTTCTGGCCACAGGGGAGGTTCGACATGACGAGCAGTACTTC. This chain joins TRBV5-4 and TRBJ2-7; tentative D call: TRBD1 (7 bases). CDR1 SGHNT and CDR2 YYREEE come from the germline V gene (reference sequence). Trimming cost V 1 base and J 5 bases, with 31 bases left between them. This CDR3 comprises 20 residues. Full variable domain (outside the CDR3, taken from reference TRBV5-4 and TRBJ2-7): ETGVTQSPTHLIKTRGQQVTLRCSSQSGHNTVSWYQQALGQGPQFIFQYYREEENGRGNFPPRFSGLQFPNYSSELNVNALELDDSALYLCASSLRLLATGEVRHDEQYFGPGTRLTVT.

This sequence joins TRBV9 and TRBJ1-5; D perhaps matches TRBD1 (6 bases). The CDR3 covers 14 residues. The germline V gene has CDR1 SGDLS and CDR2 YYNGEE. V gave up 4 bases and J gave up 14 bases, with 22 bases separating them. CDR3 in amino acids: CASSPGGGNVAKHF. The CDR3 region has the DNA TGTGCCAGCAGCCCAGGAGGGGGTAATGTGGCCAAGCATTTT.

The chain carries TRBV10-3 and TRBJ1-2; D might be TRBD1 (5 bases). Germline V gene sequence: CDR1 ENHRY, CDR2 SYGVKD. This CDR3 is built from 13 residues. V lost 10 bases and J lost 0, with 12 bases in between. CDR3 residues: CATMTAANYGYTF. The CDR3 nucleotides are TGTGCCACCATGACAGCTGCTAACTATGGCTACACCTTC.

This clonotype came up once. The chain carries TRBV20-1 and TRBJ1-4; perhaps TRBD1 as D (5 bases). CDR3 length: 11 amino acids. Trimming removed 3 bases at V and 16 bases at J, with 15 bases between. Germline V gene sequence: CDR1 DFQATT, CDR2 SNEGSKA (reference sequence). The CDR3 bases are TGCAGTGCTAGTAGGCTAGCGGGGGGGTTTTTT. This encodes CSASRLAGGFF.

This clonotype was recorded at least ten times. This chain links TRBV9 with TRBJ1-1, with 8 bases fitting TRBD1. Germline V gene sequence: CDR1 SGDLS, CDR2 YYNGEE. This CDR3 comprises 15 residues. V lost 3 bases to trimming and J lost 1 base; unmatched junction nucleotides: 5. Written as DNA, the CDR3 is TGTGCCAGCAGCGGGGTGACAGGGGCGAACACTGAAGCTTTCTTT. This translates into CASSGVTGANTEAFF.

The V call is TRBV2, the J call TRBJ1-2, with TRBD1 as a possible D gene (6 bases). This CDR3 has 12 amino acids. Trimming stripped 6 bases from V and 7 bases from J, with 12 bases between. Germline CDR1 is SNHLY and CDR2 is FYNNEI. CDR3 nucleotide sequence: TGTGCCAGCAGAGATGACAGGTTTGGCTACACCTTC. This codes for CASRDDRFGYTF.

V gene TRBV12-3 or TRBV12-4 combines with J gene TRBJ2-3; D unclear. Deletions cut 7 bases from V and 0 bases from J, with 11 bases between. This CDR3 is built from 14 residues. For the CDR3, the DNA is TGTGCCAGCACGTGCGACGGGAGCACAGATACGCAGTATTTT. Amino acids: CASTCDGSTDTQYF.

The CDR3 bases are TGTGCCAGCAGCTTGGGACAGATCATAATGGGTGAGCAGTTCTTC. Amino acids: CASSLGQIIMGEQFF. The gene calls are TRBV7-2 and TRBJ2-1; 7 bases agree with TRBD1. CDR3 length equals 15 residues. Germline V gives CDR1 SGHTA, CDR2 FQGNSA. V lost 3 bases, J lost 9 bases, and 11 bases stayed unmatched.

V and J are TRBV6-5 and TRBJ1-5; perhaps TRBD1 as D (6 bases). Germline V CDR1 and CDR2: MNHEY, SVGAGI. V was cut by 7 bases and J by 5 bases, with 18 bases left in between. The CDR3 has 15 residues. Here the CDR3 DNA reads TGTGCCAGCATATGGTTCCAGGGGACCGATCAGCCCCAGCATTTT. Its translation: CASIWFQGTDQPQHF.